The 8 T cell receptor beta chains in this list originate from one sample, sequenced in a study of T-cell memory formation after mild COVID-19 (dated by TCRdb to about 2021). Libraries were built with 5' RACE. Reads for this sample came from an Illumina NovaSeq 6000. In TCRdb, the public reads were trimmed at Q25 with fastp and aligned with MiXCR, with productive beta chains retained. Rows with a matching CDR3 protein are joined into one entry that keeps the most common DNA and genes. In this sample the table shows about 350,000 distinct CDR3 sequences, approximately 15% of which occur a single time. The ten largest clonotypes hold around a fifth of the sample. The specimen was PBMCs or a T cell subset sorted from them (not recorded which). The receptors derive from a man between 18 and 35 years old who had mild COVID-19 (a few samples of this study predate the infection). The sample titles of this study are shuffled in the database, so cell type and time point are left out; the donor was told from shared clones.

This clonotype was observed a handful of times. The genes are TRBV7-9 and TRBJ1-1; D is uncertain. V gave up 5 bases and J gave up 6 bases, with 16 bases separating them. The CDR3 covers 14 residues. The germline gives CDR1 SEHNR, CDR2 FQNEAQ (reference sequence). The CDR3 region has the DNA TGTGCCAGCAGCCTAGGACCATCCGGGCCTGAAGCTTTCTTT. Protein product: CASSLGPSGPEAFF.

This clonotype has only a few counts. The chain has TRBV6-2 or TRBV6-3 and TRBJ1-5, with a possible D match to TRBD1 (6 bases). V was trimmed by 6 bases and J by 1 base, leaving 13 bases between them. CDR1 and CDR2 from the germline V gene are MNHEY and SVGEGT. The CDR3 loop spans 15 amino acids. The CDR3 loop reads CASSRGPRSNQPQHF. CDR3 sequence (DNA): TGTGCCAGCAGCAGGGGCCCCCGAAGCAATCAGCCCCAGCATTTT.

This clonotype was recorded a few times. The chain links TRBV5-1 to TRBJ1-5, with a possible D match to TRBD1 (5 bases). Trimming cost V 9 bases and J 1 base, with 14 bases left between them. Looked up from germline, CDR1 is SGHRS and CDR2 is YFSETQ. This CDR3 spans 14 amino acids. The CDR3 DNA reads TGCGCCAACAACGGGAGGGGAAGCAATCAGCCCCAGCATTTT. It encodes CANNGRGSNQPQHF. The full variable domain, in which reference TRBV5-1 and TRBJ1-5 provide the parts outside the CDR3, is KAGVTQTPRYLIKTRGQQVTLSCSPISGHRSVSWYQQTPGQGLQFLFEYFSETQRNKGNFPGRFSGRQFSNSRSEMNVSTLELGDSALYLCANNGRGSNQPQHFGDGTRLSIL.

V and J are TRBV5-1 and TRBJ2-5; D is perhaps TRBD1 (6 bases). The CDR3 is 17 residues long. Germline V lookup: CDR1 SGHRS, CDR2 YFSETQ. Trimming shortened V by 4 bases and J by 1 base, and 20 bases separated the two germline ends. For the CDR3, the DNA is TGCGCCAGCAGCCGCTTCACCCCCGGGACAAGCCAAGAGACCCAGTACTTC. It encodes CASSRFTPGTSQETQYF.

The sample holds many counts of this clonotype. V gene TRBV10-3 combines with J gene TRBJ2-7; possible D gene TRBD1, 6 bases. Germline CDR1 is ENHRY and CDR2 is SYGVKD. V was pared by 10 bases and J by 5 bases, with 15 bases between. The CDR3 loop spans 12 amino acids. The CDR3 is CATAGDGDEQYV. The CDR3 coding sequence is TGTGCCACGGCAGGGGACGGGGACGAGCAGTACGTC.

This clonotype was seen repeatedly, ten times or more. CDR3 amino acids: CASSLNRDQPQHF. DNA for the CDR3: TGTGCCAGCAGCTTAAACAGGGACCAGCCCCAGCATTTT. The genes are TRBV7-9 and TRBJ1-5; D is possibly TRBD1 (6 bases). Trimming removed 2 bases from V and 7 bases from J, with 9 bases in between. Germline-derived CDR1 and CDR2 are SEHNR and FQNEAQ (reference sequence). The CDR3 totals 13 residues.

This clonotype was picked up a small number of times. J is TRBJ1-1 and V is TRBV6-5; 10 bases map to TRBD1. Germline V lookup: CDR1 MNHEY, CDR2 SVGAGI. V lost 2 bases to trimming and J lost 4 bases; unmatched junction nucleotides: 7. This CDR3 has 16 residues. The DNA for the CDR3 is TGTGCCAGCAGTTACCGGACAGGGGGGTTGGGCACTGAAGCTTTCTTT. Translated: CASSYRTGGLGTEAFF.

Only a few counts were recorded for this clonotype. The V and J genes are TRBV6-2 or TRBV6-3 and TRBJ1-2; D uncertain. The V gene's germline CDR1 is MNHEY and CDR2 SVGEGT. This CDR3 is 11 amino acids long. V was pared by 7 bases and J by 5 bases, with 8 bases between. CDR3 amino acids: CASMRNYGYTF. The CDR3 coding sequence is TGTGCCAGCATGAGAAATTATGGCTACACCTTC.